Each of the 25 T cell receptor beta chains below was sequenced from the same sample in a study of T cells in Graves' hyperthyroidism and ophthalmopathy. RNA transcripts provided the source from which TCR beta CDR3 regions were amplified. RT-PCR in the first round (using the HTBI primer set) targeted the TCR CDR3. TCRdb independently ran MiXCR on the multiplex PCR reads; one entry per CDR3 protein. The sample gives around 600,000 distinct CDR3 sequences, 14% of which show up once; over 6% is in the top ten. The sequenced sample was blood. All receptors come from a woman aged 18-29 years with Graves' ophthalmopathy.

This clonotype occurred once. The chain joins TRBV5-6 to TRBJ2-7; D is unclear. With 5 bases removed from V and 3 bases from J, the gap between germline ends came to 15 bases. The CDR3 is 14 amino acids. CDR1 and CDR2 from the germline V gene are SGHDT and YYEEEE. This CDR3 reads CASSNGWGNYEQYF. CDR3 DNA: TGTGCCAGCAGTAACGGATGGGGAAACTACGAGCAGTACTTC.

In its sample, this clonotype was seen many times. V usage is TRBV20-1 and J usage is TRBJ2-1; D possibly corresponds to TRBD1 (5 bases). Trimming left V 1 base short and J 6 bases short, with 10 bases between. Looked up from germline, CDR1 is DFQATT and CDR2 is SNEGSKA (reference sequence). The CDR3 sequence is 13 residues long. CDR3: CSARGDSPNEQFF. CDR3 DNA sequence: TGCAGTGCTAGAGGCGACAGCCCCAATGAGCAGTTCTTC.

This clonotype was observed at least ten times. The chain links TRBV7-2 to TRBJ2-5; 7 bases match TRBD1. CDR1 SGHTA and CDR2 FQGNSA come from the germline V gene. This CDR3 region has 14 residues. Trimming at V came to 5 bases and at J to 2 bases, leaving 5 bases not matched to a gene. For the CDR3, the DNA is TGTGCCAGCAGCCCGACAGGGCGGCAAGAGACCCAGTACTTC. Its translation: CASSPTGRQETQYF.

This clonotype was seen repeatedly, ten times or more. This chain uses TRBV7-9 with TRBJ2-3; TRBD2 matches at 8 bases. The V gene end was trimmed by 3 bases and the J gene end by 2 bases; junction bases not matched to a gene: 4. This CDR3 contains 15 residues. Germline CDR1 reads SEHNR; CDR2 reads FQNEAQ (reference sequence). The CDR3 DNA sequence: TGTGCCAGCAGCTTGACTAGCGACTACACAGATACGCAGTATTTT. Protein product: CASSLTSDYTDTQYF. Complete variable domain (other parts from reference TRBV7-9 and TRBJ2-3): DTGVSQNPRHKITKRGQNVTFRCDPISEHNRLYWYRQTLGQGPEFLTYFQNEAQLEKSRLLSDRFSAERPKGSFSTLEIQRTEQGDSAMYLCASSLTSDYTDTQYFGPGTRLTVL.

This chain joins TRBV4-1 and TRBJ1-6; maybe TRBD1 (5 bases). V was trimmed by 7 bases and J by 14 bases, leaving 12 bases between them. CDR1 MGHRA and CDR2 YSYEKL come from the germline V gene. There are 11 residues in the CDR3. CDR3 protein: CASTDREALHF. CDR3 DNA sequence: TGCGCCAGCACCGACAGAGAAGCCCTCCACTTT.

The chain employs TRBV9 and TRBJ1-3, with D perhaps TRBD1 (5 bases). There are 16 residues in the CDR3. The V gene lost 3 bases and the J gene lost 4 bases, with 17 bases spanning the gap. In germline, CDR1 is SGDLS, CDR2 YYNGEE. This CDR3 reads CASSDDIQGAGNTIYF. The DNA of the CDR3 is TGTGCCAGCAGCGACGACATCCAGGGAGCGGGAAACACCATATATTTT.

This clonotype was seen repeatedly, ten times or more. V gene TRBV7-8 combines with J gene TRBJ1-4, with 7 bases matching TRBD1. CDR1 and CDR2 from the germline V gene are SGHVS and FQNEAQ. Trimming took 0 bases from V and 4 from J; bases not matched to a gene: 5. There are 16 residues in the CDR3. CDR3 sequence (DNA): TGTGCCAGCAGCTTAGCTACAGGGGTCTATAATGAAAAACTGTTTTTT. Residues: CASSLATGVYNEKLFF. Variable domain in full (rest from reference TRBV7-8 and TRBJ1-4): GAGVSQSPRYKVAKRGQDVALRCDPISGHVSLFWYQQALGQGPEFLTYFQNEAQLDKSGLPSDRFFAERPEGSVSTLKIQRTQQEDSAVYLCASSLATGVYNEKLFFGSGTQLSVL.

This clonotype was seen repeatedly, ten times or more. The chain is built from TRBV18 and TRBJ2-1; 9 bases line up with TRBD2. This CDR3 has 17 amino acids. Germline V CDR1 and CDR2: KGHSH, LQKENI. With V trimmed by 2 bases and J by 3 bases, 8 bases remained unmatched. CDR3 residues: CASSPLAGGLFYNEQFF. CDR3 coding DNA: TGTGCCAGCTCACCATTGGCGGGAGGGCTATTCTACAATGAGCAGTTCTTC.

This clonotype was counted ten times or more. The V gene is TRBV9, the J gene TRBJ2-1; D possibly corresponds to TRBD2 (6 bases). The germline V gene has CDR1 SGDLS and CDR2 YYNGEE. CDR3 length equals 15 residues. Trimming shortened V by 2 bases and J by 9 bases, and 18 bases separated the two germline ends. CDR3 sequence (DNA): TGTGCCAGCAGCGTGTGGGGGGAGCGGGTGAGTGAGCAGTTCTTC. This codes for CASSVWGERVSEQFF.

This clonotype was seen ten or more times. This rearrangement joins TRBV19 to TRBJ1-1; weak D call: TRBD1 (5 bases). Germline V gene lookup returns CDR1 LNHDA and CDR2 SQIVND (reference sequence). The CDR3 has 13 amino acids. V lost 6 bases, J lost 3 bases, and 11 bases lay in between. The CDR3 loop reads CASRSKGDTEAFF. CDR3 DNA sequence: TGTGCCAGTAGGAGTAAAGGGGACACTGAAGCTTTCTTT.

Concerning this clonotype itself: One base away lies a much larger clone, so this may be a sequencing read error. The V call is TRBV4-3, the J call TRBJ2-1; no clear D. Germline assignment: CDR1 LGHNA and CDR2 YSLEER. CDR3 length equals 16 residues. Here the CDR3 reads CASSQETGGQYNERFF. CDR3 in DNA: TGCGCCAGCAGCCAGGAAACCGGTGGGCAGTACAATGAGCGGTTCTTC.

This clonotype was counted many times. The V and J genes are TRBV28 and TRBJ1-1, with D possibly matching TRBD1 (5 bases). Trimming shortened V by 7 bases and J by 5 bases, and 29 bases separated the two germline ends. There are 18 residues in the CDR3. CDR1 is MDHEN and CDR2 is SYDVKM in the germline V gene. The DNA of the CDR3 is TGTGCCAGCACTCCCCTGAGAGGGGCAGACAGATGGAGGACTGAAGCTTTCTTT. Encoded protein: CASTPLRGADRWRTEAFF.

The chain uses TRBV6-2 or TRBV6-3 and TRBJ2-3, with 9 bases identical to TRBD1. V lost 6 bases and J lost 4; bases outside the gene matches: 14. Germline CDR1 is MNHEY and CDR2 is SVGEGT. The CDR3 is 17 amino acids. CDR3 DNA sequence: TGTGCCAGCAGGGACCCATTAACAGGGGGCGAGGCAGATACGCAGTATTTT. Protein: CASRDPLTGGEADTQYF.

V and J are TRBV3-1 and TRBJ1-1, with 7 nucleotides matching TRBD1. The CDR3 has 14 residues. The V and J ends lost 8 bases and 4 bases, in that order; junction bases with no gene match: 10. The germline CDR1 and CDR2 sequences are LGHDT and YNNKEL (reference sequence). This CDR3 reads CASAGRGQGTEAFF. The CDR3 region has the DNA TGTGCCAGCGCTGGAAGGGGGCAAGGCACTGAAGCTTTCTTT.

This clonotype was recorded at least ten times. The rearrangement links TRBV24-1 to TRBJ2-7; a weak D match, TRBD2 (6 bases). The length of the CDR3 is 12 residues. Trimming took off 5 bases at V and 7 bases at J, with 11 bases between the two ends. CDR1 and CDR2 (germline): KGHDR, SFDVKD. The CDR3 protein is CATSGQGLEQYF. In DNA, the CDR3 is TGTGCCACCAGTGGTCAGGGACTGGAGCAGTACTTC.

This clonotype was observed at least ten times. The chain combines TRBV2 with TRBJ2-7, with 7 bases matching TRBD1. CDR1 is SNHLY and CDR2 is FYNNEI in the germline V gene. The CDR3 is 15 residues long. Trimming removed 8 bases from V and 0 bases from J; junction bases left unmatched: 10. The CDR3 DNA follows: TGTGCCAGCGCCACCTTGGGGACAGTCTCCTACGAGCAGTACTTC. Translation: CASATLGTVSYEQYF.

This clonotype has a count of ten or more. The genes are TRBV12-3 or TRBV12-4 and TRBJ1-1; 7 bases are a match to TRBD1. This CDR3 comprises 14 residues. V lost 6 bases, J lost 1 base, and 5 bases stayed unmatched. CDR3 DNA sequence: TGTGCCAGCAGCCAGGACAGGTCGAACACTGAAGCTTTCTTT. Its translation: CASSQDRSNTEAFF.

Many counts were recorded for this clonotype. This rearrangement joins TRBV15 to TRBJ2-4, with unresolved D. The germline gives CDR1 LNHNV, CDR2 YYDKDF (reference sequence). The CDR3 is 14 amino acids. V was pared by 1 base and J by 0 bases, with 4 bases between. CDR3 coding DNA: TGTGCCACCAGCAGAGGACTAGCCAAAAACATTCAGTACTTC. Translated: CATSRGLAKNIQYF. The variable domain in full, completed from reference TRBV15 and TRBJ2-4, reads DAMVIQNPRYQVTQFGKPVTLSCSQTLNHNVMYWYQQKSSQAPKLLFHYYDKDFNNEADTPDNFQSRRPNTSFCFLDIRSPGLGDTAMYLCATSRGLAKNIQYFGAGTRLSVL.

Many counts were recorded for this clonotype. The rearrangement uses TRBV6-1 and TRBJ2-7, with TRBD1 matching over 7 bases. Germline trimming cut 5 bases from V and 5 bases from J; bases unmatched to any gene: 9. Per germline, CDR1 MNHNS and CDR2 SASEGT. The CDR3 is made up of 14 amino acids. This CDR3 is CASSLQGPPNEQYF. The CDR3 DNA reads TGTGCCAGCAGTTTACAGGGGCCTCCTAACGAGCAGTACTTC.

There are many counts of this clonotype. The V gene is TRBV28, the J gene TRBJ2-3; perhaps TRBD1 as D (6 bases). Germline V CDR1 and CDR2: MDHEN, SYDVKM. This CDR3 spans 17 amino acids. The V end was cut by 1 base, the J end by 4 bases, with 18 bases between. The CDR3 sequence is CASSLSGAGRGADTQYF. The CDR3 region has the DNA TGTGCCAGCAGTTTATCAGGGGCGGGTCGGGGCGCAGATACGCAGTATTTT.

This clonotype was detected many times. The chain uses TRBV9 and TRBJ1-5; the D gene is possibly TRBD1 (6 bases). The V gene lost 5 bases and the J gene lost 4 bases, with 16 bases spanning the gap. This CDR3 region has 15 residues. In germline, CDR1 is SGDLS, CDR2 YYNGEE. The CDR3 coding sequence is TGTGCCAGCAGTGCGACCCAGGACAGTAATCAGCCCCAGCATTTT. It codes for CASSATQDSNQPQHF.

Concerning this clonotype itself: Its ends do not fully match the called genes, so a read error is possible. This chain joins TRBV10-3 and TRBJ2-7; TRBD1 matches at 7 bases. CDR1 is ENHRY and CDR2 is SYGVKD in the germline V gene. The CDR3 length is 14 residues. CDR3 nucleotide sequence: TGTGCCATCAGTACGGGACAGAGCTCCCACGAGCAGTACTTC. It translates to CAISTGQSSHEQYF.

In this sample, this clonotype turned up a few times. Here the CDR3 reads CASSAGTGGNYGYTF. The CDR3, as DNA: TGTGCCAGCAGCGCGGGGACAGGGGGTAACTATGGCTACACCTTC. The chain uses TRBV9 and TRBJ1-2, with 11 bases matching TRBD1. The V segment lost 3 bases and the J segment 1 base; nucleotides outside the gene matches: 2. Germline values: CDR1 SGDLS, CDR2 YYNGEE. The CDR3 is made up of 15 amino acids.

This clonotype showed up many times. The rearrangement uses TRBV6-2 or TRBV6-3 and TRBJ1-1; no clear D gene. CDR1 and CDR2 from the germline V gene are MNHEY and SVGEGT. Deletions cut 2 bases from V and 4 bases from J, with 23 bases between. The CDR3 extends over 18 amino acids. The CDR3, as DNA: TGTGCCAGCAGTTACCAATTATCCTTCCGGCGGTACGGCACTGAAGCTTTCTTT. It is translated as CASSYQLSFRRYGTEAFF.

CDR3 region: CASSSGTAGTDTQYF. Here the CDR3 DNA reads TGTGCCAGCAGTTCCGGGACAGCGGGCACAGATACGCAGTATTTT. The chain joins TRBV28 to TRBJ2-3; 7 positions agree with TRBD1. CDR3 length: 15 amino acids. Germline lookup yields CDR1 MDHEN and CDR2 SYDVKM. J gave up 1 base and V 4 bases, and 5 bases lay outside the gene matches.